Shown below are 30 T cell receptor beta chains from a single sample sequenced in a study of CD4 T cells in relation to SARS-CoV-2 and coronaviruses. Using immunoSEQ multiplex PCR, the repertoire was profiled, and TCRdb retains in-frame clones only, with some absent. The sample has around 15,000 clones, 65% to 85% seen once; the top ten hold roughly 39%. Their antigens remain unidentified. Unexposed donor CD4+ T cells date from about 2011-2018, before the COVID-19 pandemic. Isolation of CD4+ T cells took place after about eleven days in culture. The sample comprised CD4+ T cells from PBMCs, cultured in vitro. These receptors were taken from a human donor in good health.

The chain uses TRBV3-1 (or the pseudogene TRBV3-2) and TRBJ1-1; D is possibly TRBD1 (5 bases). This CDR3 region has 15 residues. Germline CDR1 is LGHDT and CDR2 is YNNKEL (reference sequence). Between the trimmed V and J ends, which lost 1 base and 6 bases, there was a span of 15 bases. CDR3 in DNA: TGTGCCAGCAGCCAAGTAGGAGGCCTGGGGGCTGAAGCTTTCTTT. Translation gives CASSQVGGLGAEAFF.

This clone was seen a single time. The chain couples TRBV14 to TRBJ2-6; 9 bases map to TRBD1. Germline-derived CDR1 and CDR2 are SGHDN and FVKESK. The CDR3 is made up of 16 amino acids. The V gene end was trimmed by 3 bases and the J gene end by 2 bases; junction bases not matched to a gene: 2. This CDR3 reads CASSQYRGPGANVLTF. For the CDR3, the DNA is TGTGCCAGCAGCCAGTACAGGGGGCCTGGGGCCAACGTCCTGACTTTC. Full variable domain (rest looked up from reference TRBV14 and TRBJ2-6): EAGVTQFPSHSVIEKGQTVTLRCDPISGHDNLYWYRRVMGKEIKFLLHFVKESKQDESGMPNNRFLAERTGGTYSTLKVQPAELEDSGVYFCASSQYRGPGANVLTFGAGSRLTVL.

The V and J genes are TRBV5-4 and TRBJ2-2; 10 bases fit TRBD2. Germline CDR1 is SGHNT and CDR2 is YYREEE (reference sequence). J was trimmed by 2 bases and V by 0 bases; bases with no gene match: 1. The CDR3 covers 16 residues. CDR3 nucleotide sequence: TGTGCCAGCAGCTTGGGGACTAGCGGTAACACCGGGGAGCTGTTTTTT. Its protein is CASSLGTSGNTGELFF.

This rearrangement joins TRBV18 to TRBJ2-3; 11 bases agree with TRBD2. CDR1 and CDR2 from the germline V gene are KGHSH and LQKENI. This CDR3 has 17 residues. Trimming at V came to 0 bases and at J to 5 bases, leaving 7 bases not matched to a gene. The CDR3 sequence: CASSPPSGRAVVDTQYF. In nucleotides, the CDR3 is TGTGCCAGCTCACCACCTAGCGGGAGGGCCGTTGTAGATACGCAGTATTTT.

V usage is TRBV25-1 and J usage is TRBJ2-7; D unresolved. The CDR3 length is 14 residues. The V gene's germline CDR1 is MGHDK and CDR2 SYGVNS. V was clipped by 1 base and J by 5 bases, with 12 bases between them. The CDR3 here is CASSESGVSDEQYF. CDR3 sequence (DNA): TGTGCCAGCAGTGAATCCGGAGTTTCCGACGAGCAGTACTTC.

The rearrangement uses TRBV28 and TRBJ1-1; 10 nucleotides line up with TRBD1. Trimming took 0 bases from V and 3 from J; bases not matched to a gene: 1. Germline CDR1 is MDHEN and CDR2 is SYDVKM. This CDR3 region has 15 residues. CDR3 loop: CASSLWTGGHTEAFF. DNA for the CDR3: TGTGCCAGCAGTTTATGGACAGGGGGCCACACTGAAGCTTTCTTT.

The chain joins TRBV5-4 to TRBJ2-7; 11 bases line up with TRBD2. The CDR3 covers 15 residues. V gave up 4 bases and J gave up 3 bases; unmatched junction bases: 6. CDR1 and CDR2 (germline): SGHNT, YYREEE (reference sequence). This CDR3 reads CASSGGLAEGYEQYF. CDR3 bases: TGTGCCAGCAGCGGGGGACTAGCGGAAGGCTACGAGCAGTACTTC.

The chain is built from TRBV6-5 and TRBJ2-7; 7 bases align to TRBD2. The trim removed 0 bases at V and 0 bases at J, leaving 5 bases unmatched. This CDR3 contains 16 residues. Germline V gene sequence: CDR1 MNHEY, CDR2 SVGAGI. The CDR3 loop reads CASSYSPGRGSYEQYF. DNA for the CDR3: TGTGCCAGCAGTTACTCGCCAGGGAGGGGCTCCTACGAGCAGTACTTC.

The table lists this clone with a few counts. The gene calls are TRBV11-3 and TRBJ2-2; TRBD2 aligns across 11 bases. V was clipped by 5 bases and J by 7 bases; unmatched bases: 12. In germline, CDR1 is SGHNT, CDR2 YENEEA. The CDR3 is made up of 17 amino acids. In nucleotides, the CDR3 is TGTGCCAGCAGCAAGAAGACGACTAGCGGGGCACACGGGGAGCTGTTTTTT. Protein product: CASSKKTTSGAHGELFF.

This sequence joins TRBV1 and TRBJ2-1; the table's D call TRBD2 went unverified against the DNA. TRBV1 is an annotated pseudogene. The CDR3 runs 15 residues. The CDR3 region is CTSSPAKTSRDEQFF. DNA of the CDR3: TGCACCAGCAGCCCCGCGAAGACTAGCCGGGATGAGCAGTTCTTC.

This chain links TRBV5-1 with TRBJ2-5; 7 bases are a match to TRBD2. Germline CDR1 is SGHRS and CDR2 is YFSETQ. The CDR3 is 16 residues long. The V and J ends lost 4 bases and 3 bases, in that order; junction bases with no gene match: 12. CDR3 amino acids: CASSTGRKTTEETQYF. In nucleotides, the CDR3 is TGCGCCAGCAGCACCGGGAGGAAGACAACTGAAGAGACCCAGTACTTC.

A few counts support this clone. For the CDR3, the DNA is TGTGCCAGCAGCCAAGGGGGTACAGAGACCCAGTACTTC. Encoded protein: CASSQGGTETQYF. The rearrangement links TRBV3-1 (or the pseudogene TRBV3-2) to TRBJ2-5, with D hard to call. CDR1 is LGHDT, CDR2 YNNKEL, per germline (reference sequence). V lost 1 base and J lost 4, with 7 bases in between. The CDR3 totals 13 residues.

CDR3 protein: CASSSRLAGAFTEQFF. The CDR3, as DNA: TGTGCCAGCAGCTCGCGACTAGCGGGAGCGTTCACTGAGCAGTTCTTC. The gene calls are TRBV11-2 and TRBJ2-1, with 12 nucleotides matching TRBD2. The V and J ends lost 4 bases and 9 bases, in that order; junction bases with no gene match: 10. Germline V lookup: CDR1 SGHAT, CDR2 FQNNGV. CDR3 length equals 16 residues. The entire variable domain, with the rest obtained from reference TRBV11-2 and TRBJ2-1, is as follows: EAGVAQSPRYKIIEKRQSVAFWCNPISGHATLYWYQQILGQGPKLLIQFQNNGVVDDSQLPKDRFSAERLKGVDSTLKIQPAKLEDSAVYLCASSSRLAGAFTEQFFGPGTRLTVL.

The CDR3: CASSTRPTWEKLFF. The CDR3 DNA is TGTGCCAGTAGTACCCGCCCTACGTGGGAAAAACTGTTTTTT. The genes are TRBV19 and TRBJ1-4; D is undetermined. In germline, CDR1 is LNHDA, CDR2 SQIVND (reference sequence). The V and J ends lost 4 bases and 8 bases respectively, with 14 bases between them. The CDR3 covers 14 residues.

The chain links TRBV7-7 to TRBJ2-3; TRBD2 matches at 9 bases. CDR1 and CDR2 (germline): SSHAT, FNYEAQ (reference sequence). The CDR3 has 16 residues. Germline trimming cut 3 bases from V and 1 base from J; bases unmatched to any gene: 5. This chain's CDR3 is CASSLGAGGGTDTQYF. CDR3 nucleotides: TGTGCCAGCAGCTTGGGAGCGGGAGGTGGCACAGATACGCAGTATTTT.

This rearrangement joins TRBV5-6 to TRBJ2-7; D not certain. Germline CDR1 is SGHDT and CDR2 is YYEEEE. V was trimmed by 5 bases and J by 4 bases, leaving 16 bases between them. The CDR3 spans 14 residues. This chain's CDR3 is CASSSAPSSYEQYF. The CDR3 coding sequence is TGTGCCAGCAGTTCCGCGCCTTCCTCGTACGAGCAGTACTTC.

The genes are TRBV19 and TRBJ1-2; 8 bases fit TRBD1. CDR1 and CDR2 from the germline V gene are LNHDA and SQIVND (reference sequence). The CDR3 is made up of 13 amino acids. The V segment lost 6 bases and the J segment 7 bases; nucleotides outside the gene matches: 7. The CDR3 DNA reads TGTGCCAGTAGCCGTACAGGACAGGGTGGCTACACCTTC. Translated, it gives CASSRTGQGGYTF.

The chain has TRBV29-1 and TRBJ2-7; 8 nucleotides line up with TRBD2. This CDR3 is built from 15 residues. CDR1 SQVTM and CDR2 ANQGSEA come from the germline V gene. Trimming took 4 bases from V and 2 from J; bases not matched to a gene: 10. The DNA of the CDR3 is TGCAGCGTTGGCGCGGGGGGTTTGGGGACCTACGAGCAGTACTTC. As protein: CSVGAGGLGTYEQYF.

The rearrangement joins TRBV7-2 to TRBJ1-5; a possible D gene is TRBD1 (6 bases). Trimming removed 1 base at V and 6 bases at J, with 10 bases between. CDR1 and CDR2 (germline): SGHTA, FQGNSA. The CDR3 has 14 residues. The CDR3 region is CASSLGAGAQPQHF. CDR3 bases: TGTGCCAGCAGCTTAGGGGCAGGGGCTCAGCCCCAGCATTTT.

The chain carries TRBV6-5 and TRBJ2-3; either TRBD1 or TRBD2 may supply D (5 bases each). V was shortened by 6 bases and J by 2 bases, with 9 bases between the two germline ends. Germline values: CDR1 MNHEY, CDR2 SVGAGI. The length of the CDR3 is 13 residues. CDR3: CASRRDPTDTQYF. CDR3 nucleotide sequence: TGTGCCAGCAGGAGGGACCCCACAGATACGCAGTATTTT.

This sequence joins TRBV11-2 and TRBJ1-1; D is perhaps TRBD1 (6 bases). The germline CDR1 and CDR2 sequences are SGHAT and FQNNGV. V lost 1 base, J lost 1 base, and 16 bases lay in between. The CDR3 has 17 residues. In DNA form, the CDR3 reads TGTGCCAGCAGCTTAGCCGGGACAATGATTTCGAACACTGAAGCTTTCTTT. This sequence encodes CASSLAGTMISNTEAFF.

The chain carries TRBV5-6 and TRBJ1-5, with a possible D match to TRBD1 (6 bases). The length of the CDR3 is 16 residues. Germline V gives CDR1 SGHDT, CDR2 YYEEEE. Trimming left V 0 bases short and J 1 base short, with 11 bases between. The CDR3, as DNA: TGTGCCAGCAGCTTGGGAGGGGGGATGAGCAATCAGCCCCAGCATTTT. Translation gives CASSLGGGMSNQPQHF.

The rearrangement uses TRBV12-5 and TRBJ2-2; D is uncertain. This CDR3 is 15 amino acids long. V gave up 3 bases and J gave up 2 bases, with 10 bases separating them. The germline V gene encodes CDR1 LGHNT and CDR2 FRNRAP. CDR3 sequence reads: CASGLVLRNTGELFF. In nucleotides, the CDR3 is TGTGCTAGTGGTTTAGTCCTGAGAAACACCGGGGAGCTGTTTTTT.

The V call is TRBV11-2, the J call TRBJ2-7, with D possibly TRBD1 on 6 matching bases. V dropped 3 bases and J dropped 5 bases, with 14 bases sitting between them. CDR1 is SGHAT and CDR2 is FQNNGV in the germline V gene. CDR3 length: 14 residues. The CDR3 protein is CASSFRSGVDEQYF. The CDR3 DNA reads TGTGCCAGCAGCTTCAGATCAGGGGTCGACGAGCAGTACTTC.

The rearrangement uses TRBV6-6 and TRBJ2-3; 11 nucleotides match TRBD2. Germline CDR1 MNHNY, CDR2 SVGAGI (reference sequence). Losses at the gene ends were 6 bases for V and 0 bases for J; bases not matched to a gene: 5. CDR3 size: 16 residues. CDR3 in DNA: TGTGCCAGCAGGAGTACTAGCGGGAGTAGCACAGATACGCAGTATTTT. This translates into CASRSTSGSSTDTQYF.

The chain has TRBV7-2 and TRBJ2-7, with 12 bases identical to TRBD2. Germline values: CDR1 SGHTA, CDR2 FQGNSA. The V gene end was trimmed by 5 bases and the J gene end by 2 bases; junction bases not matched to a gene: 4. This CDR3 is built from 15 residues. CDR3 nucleotides: TGTGCCAGCAGCCTGGGACTAGCGGGCGCCTACGAGCAGTACTTC. It specifies CASSLGLAGAYEQYF. Using reference TRBV7-2 and TRBJ2-7 for the parts outside the CDR3, the full variable domain is GAGVSQSPSNKVTEKGKDVELRCDPISGHTALYWYRQSLGQGLEFLIYFQGNSAPDKSGLPSDRFSAERTGGSVSTLTIQRTQQEDSAVYLCASSLGLAGAYEQYFGPGTRLTVT.

The chain joins TRBV28 to TRBJ2-7; 7 positions match TRBD2. CDR1 MDHEN and CDR2 SYDVKM come from the germline V gene. J was trimmed by 2 bases and V by 8 bases; bases with no gene match: 9. The CDR3 has 14 residues. CDR3 loop: CASFQSGAPYEQYF. The CDR3 nucleotides read TGTGCCAGCTTCCAGAGCGGGGCCCCCTACGAGCAGTACTTC.

Only one count was recorded for this clone. V is TRBV5-1 and J is TRBJ2-1; 9 bases match TRBD1. Germline CDR1 and CDR2: SGHRS and YFSETQ. This CDR3 comprises 16 residues. J lost 3 bases, V lost 4 bases, and 8 bases had no gene match. The CDR3 DNA reads TGCGCCAGCAGCCAGACGACAGGGGGAAACTACAATGAGCAGTTCTTC. Its translation is CASSQTTGGNYNEQFF.

The chain has TRBV12-3 or TRBV12-4 and TRBJ2-3; D uncertain. V lost 5 bases and J lost 0, with 3 bases in between. CDR3 length: 12 amino acids. CDR3 in amino acids: CASSRSTDTQYF. The CDR3 nucleotides are TGTGCCAGCAGTCGCAGCACAGATACGCAGTATTTT.

This clone was observed a few times. The chain employs TRBV6-1 and TRBJ1-2; TRBD1 might be the D (6 bases). Germline assignment: CDR1 MNHNS and CDR2 SASEGT. V lost 2 bases to trimming and J lost 2 bases, with 15 bases between them. The CDR3 loop spans 16 amino acids. The CDR3 loop reads CASSESPNRANYGYTF. In DNA form, the CDR3 reads TGTGCCAGCAGTGAATCCCCGAACAGGGCGAACTATGGCTACACCTTC.